The 27 T cell receptor beta chains presented below share a single source sample, sequenced in a study of T cells in Graves' hyperthyroidism and ophthalmopathy. Regions amplified from RNA transcripts were the TCR beta CDR3 regions. TCR CDR3 regions were first amplified by RT-PCR with HTBI primers. TCRdb used MiXCR to reprocess the multiplex PCR reads, holding one entry per CDR3 protein. The top ten clones hold 18% of a sample with over 550,000 distinct CDR3 sequences, approximately 15% of them seen once. The sequencing input was blood. Receptors were obtained from a young woman with Graves' hyperthyroidism.

The chain has TRBV6-1 and TRBJ2-7; 9 bases map to TRBD2. Trimming at V came to 7 bases and at J to 3 bases, leaving 7 bases not matched to a gene. The CDR3 has 14 amino acids. Germline V CDR1 and CDR2: MNHNS, SASEGT. The CDR3 sequence is CASTLAGHLYEQYF. CDR3 nucleotide sequence: TGTGCCAGCACCCTAGCGGGGCACCTCTACGAGCAGTACTTC.

This clonotype showed up many times. The gene calls are TRBV7-2 and TRBJ2-7, with TRBD2 identical over 14 bases. Germline V gene data show CDR1 as SGHTA and CDR2 as FQGNSA. The CDR3 length is 15 residues. V lost 4 bases, J lost 3 bases, and 2 bases stayed unmatched. As DNA, the CDR3 is TGTGCCAGCAGCTCGGGGACTAGCGGGGGCTACGAGCAGTACTTC. The encoded protein is CASSSGTSGGYEQYF.

This clonotype was observed many times. The chain combines TRBV7-6 with TRBJ2-1; D perhaps matches TRBD1 (6 bases). The germline gives CDR1 SGHVS, CDR2 FNYEAQ. Trimming shortened V by 8 bases and J by 2 bases, and 16 bases separated the two germline ends. CDR3 length equals 15 residues. As DNA, the CDR3 is TGTGCCAGCGCCCCTCCAGGGGCGGCCTACAATGAGCAGTTCTTC. As protein: CASAPPGAAYNEQFF.

This clonotype has at least ten counts. The J gene is TRBJ2-7, the V gene TRBV12-3 or TRBV12-4; no clear D gene. This CDR3 has 15 amino acids. V dropped 2 bases and J dropped 3 bases, with 14 bases sitting between them. The CDR3 DNA sequence: TGTGCCAGCAGTTTACCCCCGCCGGGCCGCTACGAGCAGTACTTC. Residues: CASSLPPPGRYEQYF.

This clonotype was counted ten times or more. The CDR3 loop reads CASSFRGADTQYF. The CDR3 nucleotides read TGTGCCAGCAGTTTCAGGGGGGCAGATACGCAGTATTTT. The chain links TRBV12-3 or TRBV12-4 to TRBJ2-3; a possible D gene is TRBD1 (7 bases). Trimming stripped 3 bases from V and 4 bases from J, with 8 bases between. The length of the CDR3 is 13 residues.

This chain connects TRBV28 to TRBJ2-1, with 8 bases matching TRBD2. CDR1 and CDR2 (germline): MDHEN, SYDVKM. The CDR3 is made up of 13 amino acids. J was trimmed by 2 bases and V by 11 bases; bases with no gene match: 5. CDR3 sequence: CAAAGVAYNEQFF. DNA for the CDR3: TGTGCCGCAGCGGGGGTCGCCTACAATGAGCAGTTCTTC.

This clonotype was seen many times. The chain has TRBV2 and TRBJ2-2; 10 nucleotides agree with TRBD2. This CDR3 region has 15 residues. Germline V gene sequence: CDR1 SNHLY, CDR2 FYNNEI. Trimming took 8 bases from V and 0 from J; bases not matched to a gene: 3. Here the CDR3 DNA reads TGTGCCAGCGGTGGACTAGCGGCGAACACCGGGGAGCTGTTTTTT. Translation: CASGGLAANTGELFF.

The chain joins TRBV20-1 to TRBJ1-1; 8 bases are shared with TRBD1. Trimming removed 3 bases from V and 6 bases from J; junction bases left unmatched: 3. The length of the CDR3 is 12 residues. The V gene's germline CDR1 is DFQATT and CDR2 SNEGSKA (reference sequence). The CDR3 here is CSASTDRAEAFF. The CDR3 region has the DNA TGCAGTGCTAGTACGGACAGGGCTGAAGCTTTCTTT.

This clonotype was seen ten or more times. The chain combines TRBV6-2 or TRBV6-3 with TRBJ1-1, with D possibly matching TRBD1 (6 bases). Deletions cut 6 bases from V and 2 bases from J, with 13 bases between. Germline V gives CDR1 MNHEY, CDR2 SVGEGT. The CDR3 is 14 residues long. CDR3 coding DNA: TGTGCCAGCAGCAAAGGACAGATCAACACTGAAGCTTTCTTT. As protein: CASSKGQINTEAFF.

Many counts were recorded for this clonotype. The rearrangement uses TRBV18 and TRBJ2-3; TRBD2 aligns across 11 bases. This CDR3 has 14 amino acids. Trimming at V came to 2 bases and at J to 6 bases, leaving 1 base not matched to a gene. Germline CDR1 reads KGHSH; CDR2 reads LQKENI. CDR3 bases: TGTGCCAGCTCACCAGTAGCGGGAGGGGATACGCAGTATTTT. Translated: CASSPVAGGDTQYF.

This clonotype was seen many times. The gene calls are TRBV29-1 and TRBJ2-3; TRBD1 aligns across 7 bases. The V gene end was trimmed by 3 bases and the J gene end by 2 bases; junction bases not matched to a gene: 5. The V gene's germline CDR1 is SQVTM and CDR2 ANQGSEA. CDR3 length: 14 amino acids. In DNA, the CDR3 is TGCAGCGTTGACCGGGACAGCTACACAGATACGCAGTATTTT. Amino acid sequence: CSVDRDSYTDTQYF.

This clonotype showed up just a few times. Written as DNA, the CDR3 is TGCGCCAGCAGCTTGACGGCGACACTAGCGGGGGTTTTAGATACGCAGTATTTT. Translating gives CASSLTATLAGVLDTQYF. V and J are TRBV5-1 and TRBJ2-3; 11 bases are shared with TRBD2. The V gene end was trimmed by 1 base and the J gene end by 5 bases; junction bases not matched to a gene: 12. Germline V gene sequence: CDR1 SGHRS, CDR2 YFSETQ. The CDR3 sequence is 18 residues long. Full variable domain (rest looked up from reference TRBV5-1 and TRBJ2-3): KAGVTQTPRYLIKTRGQQVTLSCSPISGHRSVSWYQQTPGQGLQFLFEYFSETQRNKGNFPGRFSGRQFSNSRSEMNVSTLELGDSALYLCASSLTATLAGVLDTQYFGPGTRLTVL.

This clonotype showed up just a few times. This chain connects TRBV5-1 to TRBJ1-4, with unresolved D. Trimming shortened V by 5 bases and J by 0 bases, and 11 bases separated the two germline ends. Per the germline V gene, CDR1 is SGHRS and CDR2 is YFSETQ. This CDR3 has 15 residues. Here the CDR3 DNA reads TGCGCCAGCAGTTCCGGACGGGCAACTAATGAAAAACTGTTTTTT. Its translation: CASSSGRATNEKLFF.

The chain links TRBV2 to TRBJ2-2; D is possibly TRBD1 (6 bases). Per the germline V gene, CDR1 is SNHLY and CDR2 is FYNNEI. The CDR3 is 15 residues long. V was clipped by 6 bases and J by 6 bases, with 17 bases between them. CDR3 nucleotide sequence: TGTGCCAGCAGCTTGGACAGTACGAGCGCCGGGGAGCTGTTTTTT. Translated, it gives CASSLDSTSAGELFF.

This clonotype was detected many times. The J gene is TRBJ2-7, the V gene TRBV20-1; no reliable D call. Germline CDR1 DFQATT, CDR2 SNEGSKA (reference sequence). The CDR3 consists of 12 residues. V lost 0 bases, J lost 5 bases, and 8 bases lay in between. CDR3: CSARDPPHEQYF. The DNA of the CDR3 is TGCAGTGCTAGAGACCCCCCCCACGAGCAGTACTTC.

This clonotype appeared a single time. The genes are TRBV6-5 and TRBJ2-5; possible D gene TRBD2, 5 bases. V lost 0 bases, J lost 2 bases, and 13 bases lay in between. CDR3 length equals 16 residues. Germline CDR1 and CDR2: MNHEY and SVGAGI. Written as DNA, the CDR3 is TGTGCCAGCAGTTACTCGATGCCCAGCGGTCAAGAGACCCAGTACTTC. Translating it yields CASSYSMPSGQETQYF.

The rearrangement uses TRBV19 and TRBJ1-1; perhaps TRBD1 as D (6 bases). V lost 1 base to trimming and J lost 14 bases, with 17 bases between them. This CDR3 region has 13 residues. Germline V gene data show CDR1 as LNHDA and CDR2 as SQIVND (reference sequence). In nucleotides, the CDR3 is TGTGCCAGTAGTATAGGAGAGACAGGCCCTAGCTTCTTT. Translated, it gives CASSIGETGPSFF.

There are many counts of this clonotype. This chain joins TRBV27 and TRBJ2-7; TRBD2 aligns across 7 bases. J gave up 3 bases and V 8 bases, and 13 bases lay outside the gene matches. Per germline, CDR1 MNHEY and CDR2 SMNVEV (reference sequence). The CDR3 has 15 amino acids. The CDR3 region is CASGPLGLDHYEQYF. The CDR3 nucleotides are TGTGCCAGCGGACCGCTCGGACTAGATCACTACGAGCAGTACTTC.

In this sample, this clonotype turned up once. The junction and the germline gene differ at one end; a read error may be behind it. V gene TRBV2 combines with J gene TRBJ2-1; TRBD2 matches at 7 bases. The CDR3 extends over 15 amino acids. The germline V gene encodes CDR1 SNHLY and CDR2 FYNNEI. The CDR3 DNA reads TGTGCCAACAGTGAACCTGGCGGGAGAGTCAGTGAGCAGTTCTTC. Its protein is CANSEPGGRVSEQFF.

This clonotype was observed at least ten times. The chain uses TRBV20-1 and TRBJ2-5; no clear D. Trimming took off 2 bases at V and 2 bases at J, with 9 bases between the two ends. Germline V gene data show CDR1 as DFQATT and CDR2 as SNEGSKA (reference sequence). This CDR3 contains 13 residues. The CDR3, as DNA: TGCAGTGCTAGATATGGGGTGCAAGAGACCCAGTACTTC. Amino acid sequence: CSARYGVQETQYF.

This clonotype occurred a few times. The rearrangement joins TRBV7-7 to TRBJ2-3; 7 bases are shared with TRBD1. CDR3 length equals 15 residues. The V and J ends lost 5 bases and 4 bases, in that order; junction bases with no gene match: 9. Germline assignment: CDR1 SSHAT and CDR2 FNYEAQ (reference sequence). CDR3 in amino acids: CASSPHDRAADTQYF. CDR3 DNA sequence: TGTGCCAGCAGCCCCCACGACAGGGCTGCAGATACGCAGTATTTT.

The chain recombines TRBV19 with TRBJ1-2, with D uncertain. Germline CDR1 reads LNHDA; CDR2 reads SQIVND (reference sequence). The CDR3 is made up of 10 amino acids. Trimming took 9 bases from V and 3 from J, leaving 5 bases between them. The DNA for the CDR3 is TGTGCCAGCGGGTACTATGGCTACACCTTC. It is translated as CASGYYGYTF.

Here the CDR3 DNA reads TGTGCCAGCAGCCGATACCGACAGAGACAAGAGACCCAGTACTTC. Residues: CASSRYRQRQETQYF. This chain joins TRBV5-8 and TRBJ2-5; tentatively, D is TRBD1 (5 bases). CDR1 and CDR2 (germline): SGHTS, YDEGEE. Trimming shortened V by 4 bases and J by 2 bases, and 15 bases separated the two germline ends. The CDR3 sequence is 15 residues long.

This sequence joins TRBV12-3 or TRBV12-4 and TRBJ2-1; D may correspond to TRBD1 or TRBD2 (5 bases each). CDR3 length: 14 amino acids. Trimming pared 6 bases from V and 0 bases from J, leaving 9 bases between. This CDR3 is CASRGVSSYNEQFF. CDR3 DNA: TGTGCCAGCAGGGGGGTTAGCTCCTACAATGAGCAGTTCTTC.

This clonotype was seen once. A much larger clone sits a single nucleotide away, making a read error possible. The conserved phenylalanine or tryptophan is not found at the CDR3 terminus, so this likely reflects a read error. The chain recombines TRBV5-4 with TRBJ1-2; D remains unclear. From germline, CDR1 is SGHNT and CDR2 YYREEE (reference sequence). The CDR3 extends over 16 amino acids. V lost 1 base, J lost 2 bases, and 15 bases lay in between. The CDR3 region has the DNA TGTGCCAGCAGCTTGAGACGATACACGCCCAACTATGGCTACACCTTG. Translated: CASSLRRYTPNYGYTL.

This clonotype showed up many times. The J gene is TRBJ1-5, the V gene TRBV6-2 or TRBV6-3; no reliable D call. V gave up 6 bases and J gave up 0 bases, with 15 bases separating them. Germline CDR1 is MNHEY and CDR2 is SVGEGT. The CDR3 spans 16 residues. The CDR3 DNA follows: TGTGCCAGCAGCCTGGTAAACGGAAATAGCAATCAGCCCCAGCATTTT. This codes for CASSLVNGNSNQPQHF.

The chain recombines TRBV28 with TRBJ1-3, with TRBD1 matching over 7 bases. The germline CDR1 and CDR2 sequences are MDHEN and SYDVKM. The CDR3 consists of 19 residues. Unmatched junction bases numbered 17, after V lost 5 bases and J lost 1 base. The CDR3 loop reads CASSEYPRGQAGSGNTIYF. In DNA, the CDR3 is TGTGCCAGCAGTGAATATCCCCGTGGACAGGCGGGGTCTGGAAACACCATATATTTT.